This T cell receptor beta chain is drawn from a study of shared clonotypes between healthy human individuals (dated by TCRdb to 2020 to 2021). Describing the broader study: A few men and two women, aged 18 to 49 years, made up the cohort. Each donor's leukapheresis produced roughly between roughly 0.94 and 9.5 billion PBMCs. To estimate repertoire size and how much clonotype sharing occurs between individuals, the study deeply sequenced the blood TCR repertoires of about five healthy adults. For each donor, CD4 naive and CD4 memory were each run on three plates, CD8 naive on two plates, and CD8 memory on one plate. Libraries were prepared and TCR repertoires were sequenced by different laboratories using diverse techniques, in order to increase sequencing depth and limit assay-specific biases.

The CDR3 measures 16 amino acids from cysteine to phenylalanine. Solely the CDR3 DNA is kept, with 48 bases framed from the first base. The V end gives up 4 bases and the J end 4 bases, leaving 9 bases in the junction not matched to a gene. CDR1 and CDR2 (SEHNR, FQNEAQ) derive from the germline V gene (reference sequence). CD8 naive samples consisted of CD45RO-negative cells that were positively selected for CCR7, yielding a CD45RA+CCR7+ population without TemRA cells. Donors were healthy HIV-negative adults with no recently reported acute infections or vaccinations. Every donor was a Caucasian adult living in Nashville, Tennessee, USA. After blood collection by leukapheresis, PBMCs were isolated using Ficoll-Histopaque density gradient centrifugation and then cryopreserved in the vapor phase of liquid nitrogen. Analytical flow cytometry was used to check the purity and quantity of every magnetically sorted T cell population. Genomic DNA was isolated from each sorted fraction and quantified by UV absorbance on a Nanodrop 2000c.

About this clone: Its antigen is not yet known. The record has no base qualities; no much larger clone is one base away.

Study-wide conclusions, independent of this receptor: Sampling was restricted to blood, and TCR repertoires in tissues likely differ from the TCR repertoires found in blood. Across a handful of donors, approximately 5% of naive CD4, roughly 3.5% of naive CD8, under 2.5% of memory CD4, and over 0.35% of memory CD8 clonotypes were shared. Even with the large sequencing depth, rarefaction of the sorted-subset datasets indicated that sequencing was incomplete. Naive subsets generally had larger estimated clonotype richness than memory subsets. Clonotypes shared by all four sorted-subset donors showed higher generation probabilities than non-shared clonotypes. Based on pairwise subsampling, the degree of clonotype sharing among donors was expected to be affected by sequencing depth. The genetic and exposure-history diversity represented was limited by the small number of donors.

Using the deep immunoSEQ assay, TCR CDR3 regions were amplified from genomic DNA by multiplex PCR. Genomic DNA extracted from each cell subset was distributed evenly over all wells of several immunoSEQ 96-well plates, and each plate served as one replicate. For sorted subsets, each replicate PCR was loaded with 200 to 250 ng genomic DNA, equivalent to about 30,000 T cell genomes. Purified libraries were quantified with a Qubit 3.0 fluorometer, sized on a Bioanalyzer 2100, and re-quantified with the KAPA Library Quantification kit. A separate single-read 150-cycle Illumina NextSeq 550 flow cell was used to sequence each immunoSEQ 96-well plate. Per the original workflow: Because only junctional sequences without quality scores were contained in the immunoSEQ output, filtering matching that applied to full-length reads could not be performed. To assign V/J genes and CDR3, sequences were annotated using PyIR, a Python wrapper for IgBLAST v1.9, with IMGT germline references. Any read was removed if the V/J assignment was weak (E-value above 1e-6), the CDR3 was missing, or the read contained stop codons, out-of-frame junctions, or ambiguous translated residues. V3J clonotypes were defined as sequences sharing an identical inferred V gene, J gene, and CDR3 amino acid sequence. To compute the percentage overlap between repertoires, the number of shared unique clonotypes was divided by the size of the smaller repertoire. RTK rarefaction, the Chao1 estimator, and Recon v2.1 estimates of unobserved clonotypes were used to assess repertoire richness. For all TCRbeta clonotypes obtained by the gDNA method from a handful of donors, generation probabilities were computed with OLGA. TCRdb holds this immuneACCESS table with in-frame rearrangements only. Some clones are missing; in checked studies, unresolved V genes explain under half, and the rest has no known cause. The DNA was the basis for D and trimming; V, J and clone size are from that table. Counted in this sample were hundreds of thousands of clones; around 93% of them appeared once. The top ten clonotypes cover around 24% of the sample.

Sequencing was done on a sample of naive CD8+ T cells sorted from blood. The cell subset or site label, as the study defines it: CD45RA+CCR7+. This clonotype was obtained from a man aged 25-40 years in good health. Recombination connected TRBV7-9 to TRBJ2-5; TRBD1 matches 10 bases in the middle. The DNA sequence is given as TGTGCCAGCAGCTCCCCCCGGGACAGGGGCGTAGAGACCCAGTACTTC. It codes for CASSSPRDRGVETQYF.